Listed below are T cell receptor beta chains from one sample, sequenced in a study of T cell responses to AZD1222 COVID-19 vaccine. TCRdb's copy holds only in-frame clones and misses some; the assay was immunoSEQ multiplex PCR. The profile shows roughly 140,000 clones, approximately 90% of them singletons. The sample consisted of peripheral blood, taken 28 days after the second AZD1222 dose. These receptors originate from an adult who received the AZD1222 COVID-19 vaccine. CDR3s include the opening cysteine and the closing phenylalanine or tryptophan. A D gene is named only where the DNA matches it firmly. Some rows have no size entry. The others give once, few or many, or a class for an expanded clone.

j_call: TRBJ1-3; d_call: .; clone_size: .; v_call: TRBV7-2; cdr3_aa: CASSLVFQRRNTIYF; cdr3_nt: TGTGCCAGCAGCTTAGTTTTCCAAAGACGAAACACCATATATTTT
j_call: TRBJ1-2; d_call: .; clone_size: .; v_call: TRBV7-8; cdr3_aa: CASSNGQANYGYTF; cdr3_nt: TGTGCCAGCAGCAACGGACAAGCTAACTATGGCTACACCTTC
j_call: TRBJ2-5; d_call: .; clone_size: .; v_call: TRBV21-1; cdr3_aa: CASYFNKETQYF; cdr3_nt: TGTGCCAGCTACTTCAACAAAGAGACCCAGTACTTC
j_call: TRBJ1-6; d_call: .; clone_size: .; v_call: TRBV19; cdr3_aa: CASSTRDGLNSPLHF; cdr3_nt: TGTGCCAGTAGTACAAGGGACGGACTAAATTCACCCCTCCACTTT
j_call: TRBJ1-4; d_call: .; clone_size: .; v_call: TRBV6-2/TRBV6-3; cdr3_aa: CASSHTAPNEKLFF; cdr3_nt: TGTGCCAGCAGCCATACAGCTCCTAATGAAAAACTGTTTTTT
j_call: TRBJ2-3; d_call: .; clone_size: once; v_call: TRBV30; cdr3_aa: CAWSGGTDTQYF; cdr3_nt: TGTGCCTGGAGTGGCGGAACAGATACGCAGTATTTT
j_call: TRBJ2-2; d_call: .; clone_size: .; v_call: TRBV30; cdr3_aa: CAWRDLQRIGELFF; cdr3_nt: TGTGCCTGGAGGGACCTCCAACGCATCGGGGAGCTGTTTTTT
j_call: TRBJ1-4; d_call: .; clone_size: .; v_call: TRBV5-8; cdr3_aa: CASSLGTDGEKLFF; cdr3_nt: TGTGCCAGCAGCTTGGGAACAGACGGTGAAAAACTGTTTTTT
j_call: TRBJ1-1; d_call: .; clone_size: once; v_call: TRBV2; cdr3_aa: CASSEEGGLGTEAFF; cdr3_nt: TGTGCCAGCAGTGAAGAGGGGGGGCTGGGCACTGAAGCTTTCTTT
j_call: TRBJ2-2; d_call: .; clone_size: .; v_call: TRBV14; cdr3_aa: CASSQPGQFAGELFF; cdr3_nt: TGTGCCAGCAGCCAGCCTGGACAGTTTGCTGGGGAGCTGTTTTTT
j_call: TRBJ1-2; d_call: .; clone_size: once; v_call: TRBV28; cdr3_aa: CASRSYLPGQGYGYTF; cdr3_nt: TGTGCCAGCAGGTCCTATCTGCCGGGACAAGGCTATGGCTACACCTTC
j_call: TRBJ2-7; d_call: .; clone_size: .; v_call: TRBV4-1; cdr3_aa: CASSTDQTYEQYF; cdr3_nt: TGCGCCAGCAGCACAGACCAGACCTACGAGCAGTACTTC
j_call: TRBJ1-4; d_call: .; clone_size: .; v_call: TRBV15; cdr3_aa: CATSRDPSTGGEKLFF; cdr3_nt: TGTGCCACCAGCAGAGATCCGTCGACAGGAGGTGAAAAACTGTTTTTT
j_call: TRBJ1-1; d_call: .; clone_size: .; v_call: TRBV12-3/TRBV12-4; cdr3_aa: CASSLGVKGEAFF; cdr3_nt: TGTGCCAGCAGTTTAGGGGTGAAGGGAGAAGCTTTCTTT
j_call: TRBJ2-1; d_call: TRBD2; clone_size: .; v_call: TRBV11-3; cdr3_aa: CASSRSGTTYNEQFF; cdr3_nt: TGTGCCAGCAGCAGGAGCGGGACTACTTACAATGAGCAGTTCTTC
j_call: TRBJ1-1; d_call: .; clone_size: .; v_call: TRBV27; cdr3_aa: CASSLSDRGLNTEAFF; cdr3_nt: TGTGCCAGCAGTTTATCCGATCGGGGGCTTAACACTGAAGCTTTCTTT
j_call: TRBJ2-1; d_call: TRBD2; clone_size: once; v_call: TRBV4-1; cdr3_aa: CASSHGGAAEQFF; cdr3_nt: TGCGCCAGCAGCCACGGGGGGGCCGCTGAGCAGTTCTTC
j_call: TRBJ2-1; d_call: TRBD2; clone_size: .; v_call: TRBV19; cdr3_aa: CASSTNRAGGEQFF; cdr3_nt: TGTGCCAGTAGTACCAACCGAGCGGGGGGTGAGCAGTTCTTC
j_call: TRBJ1-2; d_call: .; clone_size: .; v_call: TRBV6-6; cdr3_aa: CASSYSTGEFGYTF; cdr3_nt: TGTGCCAGCAGTTACTCCACCGGGGAATTTGGCTACACCTTC
j_call: TRBJ1-1; d_call: TRBD1; clone_size: .; v_call: TRBV15; cdr3_aa: CATSGRGRNTEAFF; cdr3_nt: TGTGCCACCAGTGGCAGGGGGCGAAACACTGAAGCTTTCTTT
j_call: TRBJ1-5; d_call: TRBD1; clone_size: .; v_call: TRBV4-1; cdr3_aa: CASRLTGEGENQPQHF; cdr3_nt: TGCGCCAGCAGGCTGACAGGGGAGGGTGAAAATCAGCCCCAGCATTTT
j_call: TRBJ1-2; d_call: TRBD1; clone_size: .; v_call: TRBV27; cdr3_aa: CASRKGWDSGGYTF; cdr3_nt: TGTGCCAGCAGAAAGGGGTGGGACAGTGGGGGCTACACCTTC
j_call: TRBJ2-7; d_call: TRBD2; clone_size: .; v_call: TRBV13; cdr3_aa: CASSPSTSGESYEQYF; cdr3_nt: TGTGCCAGCAGCCCATCCACTAGCGGGGAGTCCTACGAGCAGTACTTC
j_call: TRBJ1-6; d_call: .; clone_size: .; v_call: TRBV14; cdr3_aa: CASSRNRGPYNSPLHF; cdr3_nt: TGTGCCAGCAGCCGGAACCGCGGACCCTATAATTCACCCCTCCACTTT
j_call: TRBJ1-1; d_call: .; clone_size: .; v_call: TRBV6-1; cdr3_aa: CASSEVPLLANTEAFF; cdr3_nt: TGTGCCAGCAGTGAAGTCCCCCTTTTGGCGAACACTGAAGCTTTCTTT
j_call: TRBJ1-3; d_call: .; clone_size: .; v_call: TRBV2; cdr3_aa: CASSVQGGSGNTIYF; cdr3_nt: TGTGCCAGCAGCGTACAGGGAGGTTCTGGAAACACCATATATTTT
j_call: TRBJ1-2; d_call: .; clone_size: .; v_call: TRBV21-1; cdr3_aa: CASSLSGGGNGYGYTF; cdr3_nt: TGTGCCAGCAGCTTAAGCGGAGGGGGCAACGGCTATGGCTACACCTTC
j_call: TRBJ2-5; d_call: TRBD2; clone_size: .; v_call: TRBV5-4; cdr3_aa: CASSYGLAGMGETQYF; cdr3_nt: TGTGCCAGCAGCTACGGACTAGCGGGAATGGGAGAGACCCAGTACTTC
j_call: TRBJ2-7; d_call: TRBD2; clone_size: .; v_call: TRBV28; cdr3_aa: CASSPGVAGNYEQYF; cdr3_nt: TGTGCCAGCAGTCCCGGGGTAGCGGGGAACTACGAGCAGTACTTC
j_call: TRBJ1-5; d_call: TRBD1; clone_size: .; v_call: TRBV5-8; cdr3_aa: CASSLGSGTGNQPQHF; cdr3_nt: TGTGCCAGCAGCTTAGGGTCCGGGACAGGCAATCAGCCCCAGCATTTT
j_call: TRBJ1-2; d_call: .; clone_size: once; v_call: TRBV12-3/TRBV12-4; cdr3_aa: CASSPGVGYTF; cdr3_nt: TGTGCCAGCAGTCCCGGGGTGGGCTACACCTTC
j_call: TRBJ1-6; d_call: .; clone_size: .; v_call: TRBV5-1; cdr3_aa: CASSLDGGGSYNSPLHF; cdr3_nt: TGCGCCAGCAGCTTGGATGGGGGGGGGTCCTATAATTCACCCCTCCACTTT
j_call: TRBJ1-6; d_call: .; clone_size: .; v_call: TRBV9; cdr3_aa: CASSPGHTPQGSPLHF; cdr3_nt: TGTGCCAGCAGCCCGGGACACACTCCGCAGGGTTCACCCCTCCACTTT
j_call: TRBJ2-7; d_call: TRBD2; clone_size: .; v_call: TRBV6-5; cdr3_aa: CASSFGTSGIYEQYF; cdr3_nt: TGTGCCAGCAGTTTCGGGACTAGCGGGATCTACGAGCAGTACTTC
j_call: TRBJ2-4; d_call: .; clone_size: .; v_call: TRBV27; cdr3_aa: CASSLDRQNRNIQYF; cdr3_nt: TGTGCCAGCAGTTTAGATCGACAGAATAGAAACATTCAGTACTTC
j_call: TRBJ1-1; d_call: .; clone_size: few; v_call: TRBV5-6; cdr3_aa: CASSIDSYYTEAFF; cdr3_nt: TGTGCCAGCAGCATTGACAGCTACTACACTGAAGCTTTCTTT
j_call: TRBJ1-1; d_call: .; clone_size: few; v_call: TRBV15; cdr3_aa: CATSVIAGEVAFF; cdr3_nt: TGTGCCACCAGCGTAATCGCAGGGGAGGTGGCTTTCTTT
j_call: TRBJ1-5; d_call: TRBD1; clone_size: .; v_call: TRBV7-9; cdr3_aa: CASSLDRGSQPQHF; cdr3_nt: TGTGCCAGCAGCTTGGACAGGGGCAGTCAGCCCCAGCATTTT
j_call: TRBJ1-5; d_call: .; clone_size: .; v_call: TRBV5-1; cdr3_aa: CASSLGTANNQPQHF; cdr3_nt: TGCGCCAGCAGCCTAGGGACCGCTAACAATCAGCCCCAGCATTTT
j_call: TRBJ1-6; d_call: .; clone_size: .; v_call: TRBV28; cdr3_aa: CASSSPSPSSYNSPLHF; cdr3_nt: TGTGCCAGCAGTTCACCCAGCCCAAGCTCCTATAATTCACCCCTCCACTTT
j_call: TRBJ2-2; d_call: .; clone_size: .; v_call: TRBV6-4; cdr3_aa: CASSDSWGTGELFF; cdr3_nt: TGTGCCAGCAGTGACTCGTGGGGGACCGGGGAGCTGTTTTTT
j_call: TRBJ2-4; d_call: TRBD1; clone_size: .; v_call: TRBV23-1; cdr3_aa: CASSQQDRNIQYF; cdr3_nt: TGCGCCAGCAGTCAACAGGACAGGAACATTCAGTACTTC
j_call: TRBJ2-1; d_call: TRBD2; clone_size: once; v_call: TRBV28; cdr3_aa: CASSLLSSGRNEQFF; cdr3_nt: TGTGCCAGCAGTTTATTATCTAGCGGGAGAAATGAGCAGTTCTTC
j_call: TRBJ2-7; d_call: .; clone_size: .; v_call: TRBV9; cdr3_aa: CASSVAPTPGEQYF; cdr3_nt: TGTGCCAGCAGCGTAGCTCCGACCCCGGGCGAGCAGTACTTC
j_call: TRBJ1-2; d_call: .; clone_size: once; v_call: TRBV7-2; cdr3_aa: CASRFWGENYTF; cdr3_nt: TGTGCCAGCAGGTTCTGGGGGGAGAACTACACCTTC
j_call: TRBJ2-4; d_call: .; clone_size: .; v_call: TRBV7-9; cdr3_aa: CASSLGVTKNIQYF; cdr3_nt: TGTGCCAGCAGCCTAGGGGTTACCAAAAACATTCAGTACTTC
j_call: TRBJ1-3; d_call: .; clone_size: .; v_call: TRBV7-9; cdr3_aa: CASSSSSGNTIYF; cdr3_nt: TGTGCCAGCAGCTCGTCCTCTGGAAACACCATATATTTT
j_call: TRBJ1-3; d_call: .; clone_size: .; v_call: TRBV4-2; cdr3_aa: CASSQEWTGNTIYF; cdr3_nt: TGTGCCAGCAGCCAAGAATGGACTGGAAACACCATATATTTT
j_call: TRBJ2-1; d_call: .; clone_size: .; v_call: TRBV7-2; cdr3_aa: CASSLVETGYNEQFF; cdr3_nt: TGTGCCAGCAGCTTAGTGGAGACCGGATACAATGAGCAGTTCTTC
j_call: TRBJ2-7; d_call: TRBD1; clone_size: .; v_call: TRBV6-5; cdr3_aa: CASDRGIHEQYF; cdr3_nt: TGTGCCAGCGACAGGGGAATCCACGAGCAGTACTTC
j_call: TRBJ1-2; d_call: .; clone_size: .; v_call: TRBV9; cdr3_aa: CASSGPGYTF; cdr3_nt: TGTGCCAGCAGCGGCCCTGGCTACACCTTC
j_call: TRBJ1-5; d_call: .; clone_size: once; v_call: TRBV6-4; cdr3_aa: CASSDRPSNQPQHF; cdr3_nt: TGTGCCAGCAGTGACAGACCTAGCAATCAGCCCCAGCATTTT
j_call: TRBJ1-2; d_call: TRBD1; clone_size: many; v_call: TRBV7-8; cdr3_aa: CASSSTGGNFGYTF; cdr3_nt: TGTGCCAGCAGCTCGACAGGGGGAAATTTTGGCTACACCTTC
j_call: TRBJ1-1; d_call: .; clone_size: .; v_call: TRBV13; cdr3_aa: CASSFDRNTEAFF; cdr3_nt: TGTGCCAGCAGCTTCGACAGGAACACTGAAGCTTTCTTT
j_call: TRBJ1-2; d_call: TRBD1; clone_size: once; v_call: TRBV6-5; cdr3_aa: CASSITGGRDYGYTF; cdr3_nt: TGTGCCAGCAGTATCACAGGGGGCAGGGACTATGGCTACACCTTC
j_call: TRBJ2-5; d_call: TRBD1; clone_size: .; v_call: TRBV24-1; cdr3_aa: CATSDRDSTMGKTQYF; cdr3_nt: TGTGCCACCAGTGATCGGGACAGTACCATGGGGAAGACCCAGTACTTC
j_call: TRBJ1-5; d_call: .; clone_size: .; v_call: TRBV19; cdr3_aa: CASSIVRDYQPQHF; cdr3_nt: TGTGCCAGTAGTATTGTCAGGGATTATCAGCCCCAGCATTTT
j_call: TRBJ1-6; d_call: .; clone_size: .; v_call: TRBV27; cdr3_aa: CASSLSGGSSPLHF; cdr3_nt: TGTGCCAGCAGTTTATCAGGGGGAAGTTCACCCCTCCACTTT
j_call: TRBJ2-2; d_call: TRBD2; clone_size: .; v_call: TRBV2; cdr3_aa: CASSERPGTNGELFF; cdr3_nt: TGTGCCAGCAGTGAGCGACCCGGGACTAACGGGGAGCTGTTTTTT
j_call: TRBJ2-5; d_call: TRBD1; clone_size: .; v_call: TRBV7-2; cdr3_aa: CASSPDRGYETQYF; cdr3_nt: TGTGCCAGCAGCCCCGACAGGGGATATGAGACCCAGTACTTC